This T cell receptor beta chain was recorded in a study of blood T cell repertoires in COVID-19. Looking at the study overall: Sites across the United States, Italy and Spain contributed samples from acute and convalescent COVID-19. The analysed material was cDNA or gDNA that came from T cells, B-cell-depleted T cells, or PBMCs.

In the source study's methods: Nucleated cell counts were estimated from reference gene primer amplification. Sequencing was performed with immunoSEQ multiplex PCR; in TCRdb, only in-frame clones are kept and a portion is missing. The V and J calls and clone size come from that table; D and trimming were worked out from the DNA. The table shows approximately 120,000 clones, with approximately 84% occurring only once. V lost 4 bases and J lost 8, with 17 bases in between. CDR3 length equals 13 residues. Germline CDR1 reads SQVTM; CDR2 reads ANQGSEA. This clone was recorded once. The sequence was collected from a woman aged 45-59 years with acute or convalescent COVID-19. The genes are TRBV29-1 and TRBJ1-2, with D hard to call. Sequencing was carried out using peripheral blood. The CDR3 loop reads CSVGRVSSGGYTF. CDR3 coding DNA: TGCAGCGTTGGGAGGGTATCATCAGGCGGCTACACCTTC.